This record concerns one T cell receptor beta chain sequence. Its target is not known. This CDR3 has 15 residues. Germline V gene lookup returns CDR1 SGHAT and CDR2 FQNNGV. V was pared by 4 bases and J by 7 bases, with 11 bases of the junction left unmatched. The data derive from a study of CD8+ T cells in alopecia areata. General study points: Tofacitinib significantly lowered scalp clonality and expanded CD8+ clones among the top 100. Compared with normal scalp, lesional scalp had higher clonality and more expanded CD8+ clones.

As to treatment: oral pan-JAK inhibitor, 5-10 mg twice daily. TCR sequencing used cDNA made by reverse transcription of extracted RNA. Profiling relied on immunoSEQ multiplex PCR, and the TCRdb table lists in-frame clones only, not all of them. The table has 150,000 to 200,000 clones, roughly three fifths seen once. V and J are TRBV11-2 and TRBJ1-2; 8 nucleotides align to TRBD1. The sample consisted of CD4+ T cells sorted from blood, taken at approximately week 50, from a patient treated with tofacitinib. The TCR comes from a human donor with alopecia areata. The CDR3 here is CASSSSDRVRGGYTF. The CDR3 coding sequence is TGTGCCAGCAGCTCCTCGGACAGGGTTCGGGGTGGCTACACCTTC. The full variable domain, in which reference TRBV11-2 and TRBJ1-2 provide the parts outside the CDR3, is EAGVAQSPRYKIIEKRQSVAFWCNPISGHATLYWYQQILGQGPKLLIQFQNNGVVDDSQLPKDRFSAERLKGVDSTLKIQPAKLEDSAVYLCASSSSDRVRGGYTFGSGTRLTVV.